A single sample gave rise to the 31 T cell receptor beta chains below, sequenced in a study of post-analysis software for immune sequencing data. Their antigen targets remain unknown. Unique molecular identifiers had been added to the TCR beta cDNA libraries. TCRdb passed the PCR reads through MiXCR, listing each CDR3 protein once. The table has approximately 770,000 distinct CDR3 sequences, around 46% seen once; the top ten hold just under 5%. Regarding the study as a whole: TRBV5-6, TRBV5-1 and TRBV20-1 belonged to a set of about 5 TRBV segments that were more frequent in patients than controls.

Source material: blood. These receptors originate from a girl between 10 and 17 years old with multiple sclerosis.

The V gene is TRBV6-6, the J gene TRBJ1-5; D gene uncertain. Deletions cut 0 bases from V and 6 bases from J, with 6 bases between. Germline V gene lookup returns CDR1 MNHNY and CDR2 SVGAGI (reference sequence). The length of the CDR3 is 13 residues. CDR3 loop: CASSYSNGQPQHF. The CDR3 DNA is TGTGCCAGCAGTTACTCTAATGGTCAGCCCCAGCATTTT.

This clonotype was observed once. V usage is TRBV6-1 and J usage is TRBJ1-5; no definite D call. CDR1 is MNHNS, CDR2 SASEGT, per germline. The CDR3 totals 15 residues. V was shortened by 3 bases and J by 10 bases, with 19 bases between the two germline ends. As DNA, the CDR3 is TGTGCCAGCAGTGACAGGTACCCCTTCATCGGACCCCAGCATTTT. This translates into CASSDRYPFIGPQHF.

This sequence joins TRBV7-9 and TRBJ2-1; 8 bases line up with TRBD2. CDR3 length: 17 amino acids. The V gene end was trimmed by 1 base and the J gene end by 6 bases; junction bases not matched to a gene: 11. CDR1 SEHNR and CDR2 FQNEAQ come from the germline V gene (reference sequence). DNA for the CDR3: TGTGCCAGCAGCTTAGGGCTCACTAGCGGCTTTGGCAATGAGCAGTTCTTC. Amino acids: CASSLGLTSGFGNEQFF.

The J gene is TRBJ1-5, the V gene TRBV6-6; D might be TRBD1 (6 bases). V lost 5 bases and J 3 bases, leaving 17 bases between the germline ends. Germline V CDR1 and CDR2: MNHNY, SVGAGI (reference sequence). This CDR3 is 16 amino acids long. In nucleotides, the CDR3 is TGTGCCAGCAGTAGGGGGACCGACATTAACAATCAGCCCCAGCATTTT. This encodes CASSRGTDINNQPQHF.

As for this clonotype: No DNA is shown, since the ends of the CDR3 on it are uncertain; the CDR3 is the one TCRdb lists. The rearrangement joins TRBV12-3 or TRBV12-4 to TRBJ1-1; whether TRBD1, the table's D call, matches the DNA was not checked. Counting both end residues, the CDR3 totals 12 amino acids. CDR3 residues: CAGRTVGQGSFF.

This clonotype was recorded a few times. V gene TRBV7-3 combines with J gene TRBJ2-3; D might be TRBD1 or TRBD2, each matching 6 bases. The germline V gene has CDR1 SGHTA and CDR2 FQGTGA. The V gene lost 5 bases and the J gene lost 12 bases, with 21 bases spanning the gap. The CDR3 runs to 14 residues. The CDR3 region is CASSPDLGGGTQYF. The CDR3 coding sequence is TGTGCCAGCAGCCCCGATTTAGGAGGGGGGACTCAGTATTTT.

The chain employs TRBV7-2 and TRBJ2-5, with TRBD2 identical over 7 bases. V dropped 2 bases and J dropped 1; count of bases not matched to a gene: 16. Germline V gene data show CDR1 as SGHTA and CDR2 as FQGNSA. The length of the CDR3 is 19 residues. In nucleotides, the CDR3 is TGTGCCAGCAGCTTACCAAGCGGGAAGGTTAGAGGGACCCAAGAGACCCAGTACTTC. It is translated as CASSLPSGKVRGTQETQYF.

Only one count was recorded for this clonotype. The chain combines TRBV5-1 with TRBJ2-3, with D possibly matching TRBD2 (5 bases). V shed 3 bases and J shed 6 bases, with 8 bases lying between them. The CDR3 totals 12 residues. Per the germline V gene, CDR1 is SGHRS and CDR2 is YFSETQ. The CDR3 nucleotides are TGCGCCAGCAGCTGGCCGGGGGATACGCAGTATTTT. Its translation is CASSWPGDTQYF.

This chain links TRBV6-5 with TRBJ2-5, with a tentative D call TRBD2 (6 bases). Trimming took 1 base from V and 1 from J, leaving 13 bases between them. Germline values: CDR1 MNHEY, CDR2 SVGAGI. CDR3 size: 16 residues. CDR3 sequence: CASSYFGSSPQETQYF. The CDR3 DNA follows: TGTGCCAGCAGTTACTTCGGGAGTAGCCCCCAAGAGACCCAGTACTTC.

A few counts support this clonotype. The gene calls are TRBV7-2 and TRBJ1-2; D is uncertain. V lost 7 bases to trimming and J lost 4 bases, with 7 bases between them. The CDR3 is made up of 11 amino acids. Germline CDR1 SGHTA, CDR2 FQGNSA. The CDR3 sequence is CASTHGYGYTF. The CDR3 DNA is TGTGCCAGCACTCACGGCTATGGCTACACCTTC.

Only a few counts were recorded for this clonotype. The V gene is TRBV7-6, the J gene TRBJ1-2, with 7 bases lining up with TRBD1. Germline lookup yields CDR1 SGHVS and CDR2 FNYEAQ. The CDR3 sequence is 16 residues long. V shed 1 base and J 4 bases; nucleotides not matched to a gene: 9. The CDR3 here is CASSLESGTVFYGYTF. The DNA of the CDR3 is TGTGCCAGCAGCTTAGAATCCGGGACAGTATTCTATGGCTACACCTTC.

This sequence joins TRBV20-1 and TRBJ2-1; 9 bases are a match to TRBD2. Germline CDR1 and CDR2: DFQATT and SNEGSKA (reference sequence). The CDR3 totals 15 residues. Trimming at V came to 3 bases and at J to 7 bases, leaving 10 bases not matched to a gene. The CDR3 nucleotides read TGCAGTGCTAGCGCGGGTCTAGCGGGGAATAATGAGCAGTTCTTC. Translation gives CSASAGLAGNNEQFF.

J is TRBJ2-1 and V is TRBV7-9; no firm D call. V lost 5 bases to trimming and J lost 2 bases, with 13 bases between them. The CDR3 length is 15 residues. Germline CDR1 reads SEHNR; CDR2 reads FQNEAQ (reference sequence). The CDR3 region is CASSIHLVPYNEQFF. CDR3 nucleotides: TGTGCCAGCAGCATTCATTTAGTCCCCTACAATGAGCAGTTCTTC.

V usage is TRBV6-5 and J usage is TRBJ2-3, with D possibly matching TRBD2 (6 bases). Germline V lookup: CDR1 MNHEY, CDR2 SVGAGI. The CDR3 consists of 11 residues. Deletions cut 6 bases from V and 9 bases from J, with 10 bases between. CDR3 bases: TGTGCCAGCAGACAGGAGGGAACGCAGTATTTT. It is translated as CASRQEGTQYF.

This clonotype was seen a handful of times. The rearrangement joins TRBV4-1 to TRBJ2-1, with no clear D. Germline CDR1 is MGHRA and CDR2 is YSYEKL. V was trimmed by 0 bases and J by 12 bases, leaving 15 bases between them. CDR3 length: 14 residues. The CDR3 region has the DNA TGCGCCAGCAGCCAAGATAGGAGCTCCGTACGGCAGTTCTTC. It is translated as CASSQDRSSVRQFF.

The J gene is TRBJ2-3, the V gene TRBV12-3 or TRBV12-4, with D perhaps TRBD2 (5 bases). V shed 3 bases and J shed 1 base, with 17 bases lying between them. The CDR3 contains 17 residues. The CDR3, as DNA: TGTGCCAGCAGTTTCGGTCGGATAGTGGAGGGCACAGATACGCAGTATTTT. It encodes CASSFGRIVEGTDTQYF.

The gene calls are TRBV3-1 and TRBJ2-5, with 7 nucleotides matching TRBD1. This CDR3 has 14 amino acids. After removal of 4 bases from V and 4 bases from J, the junction contained 6 bases not matched to a gene. CDR1 and CDR2 (germline): LGHDT, YNNKEL (reference sequence). CDR3 sequence (DNA): TGTGCCAGCAGCCCTCCGTGGGACAGAGAGACCCAGTACTTC. Translating it yields CASSPPWDRETQYF.

CDR3 in DNA: TGTGCCAGCAGTTCCCCGGGGGAGAGGGAAGAGACCCAGTACTTC. Translation: CASSSPGEREETQYF. The chain links TRBV6-5 to TRBJ2-5; D may be TRBD2 (6 bases). Trimming stripped 4 bases from V and 3 bases from J, with 15 bases between. Germline CDR1 reads MNHEY; CDR2 reads SVGAGI. The CDR3 contains 15 residues.

Written as DNA, the CDR3 is TGTGCCAGCAGCCAAGATTCCATAAGCTACAATGAGCAGTTCTTC. Its protein is CASSQDSISYNEQFF. The chain has TRBV3-1 and TRBJ2-1, with D unresolved. Germline lookup yields CDR1 LGHDT and CDR2 YNNKEL (reference sequence). Trimming removed 0 bases from V and 3 bases from J, with 9 bases in between. The CDR3 length is 15 residues.

In its sample, this clonotype was seen a few times. J is TRBJ2-1 and V is TRBV7-2; 7 bases line up with TRBD2. V was clipped by 5 bases and J by 0 bases; unmatched bases: 10. The CDR3 runs 17 residues. The germline V gene has CDR1 SGHTA and CDR2 FQGNSA. Here the CDR3 DNA reads TGTGCCAGCAGCCGACCGCTAGCGGTCGACTCCTACAATGAGCAGTTCTTC. Translating gives CASSRPLAVDSYNEQFF.

CDR3 nucleotides: TGTGCCAGCAGCTTACTCCCGGGCAGGGGGCTAGGGGCCAACGTCCTGACTTTC. This translates into CASSLLPGRGLGANVLTF. The gene calls are TRBV7-8 and TRBJ2-6; TRBD1 aligns across 8 bases. Looked up from germline, CDR1 is SGHVS and CDR2 is FQNEAQ. Losses at the gene ends were 2 bases for V and 4 bases for J; bases not matched to a gene: 10. The CDR3 is 18 residues long.

The chain links TRBV29-1 to TRBJ1-2; tentative D call: TRBD1 (5 bases). This CDR3 comprises 17 residues. Germline CDR1 SQVTM, CDR2 ANQGSEA. V lost 0 bases, J lost 2 bases, and 19 bases lay in between. This chain's CDR3 is CSVEDRGGEVANYGYTF. The CDR3 DNA reads TGCAGCGTTGAAGATCGGGGAGGGGAGGTAGCGAACTATGGCTACACCTTC.

The chain joins TRBV9 to TRBJ2-5; 8 bases are a match to TRBD2. Trimming at V came to 2 bases and at J to 11 bases, leaving 8 bases not matched to a gene. CDR3 length: 13 amino acids. Germline-derived CDR1 and CDR2 are SGDLS and YYNGEE. The chain's CDR3 is CASSVGTRGEQYF. The CDR3, as DNA: TGTGCCAGCAGCGTCGGGACTAGGGGGGAGCAGTACTTC.

This clonotype turned up a few times. The V and J genes are TRBV20-1 and TRBJ2-1, with 7 bases identical to TRBD2. V trimming: 3 bases; J trimming: 5 bases; junction bases outside the gene matches: 7. Looked up from germline, CDR1 is DFQATT and CDR2 is SNEGSKA (reference sequence). This CDR3 spans 14 amino acids. CDR3 protein: CSASASGINNEQFF. In nucleotides, the CDR3 is TGCAGTGCTAGTGCTAGCGGTATAAACAATGAGCAGTTCTTC.

The chain has TRBV6-1 and TRBJ1-2; D is possibly TRBD1 (5 bases). This CDR3 has 13 residues. Trimming left V 8 bases short and J 3 bases short, with 13 bases between. Germline V lookup: CDR1 MNHNS, CDR2 SASEGT. The CDR3 loop is CASLPDSDYGYTF. The CDR3, as DNA: TGTGCCAGCCTCCCCGACAGCGACTATGGCTACACCTTC.

The chain joins TRBV11-2 to TRBJ2-7, with D tentatively TRBD1 (5 bases). Trimming took off 3 bases at V and 5 bases at J, with 11 bases between the two ends. The CDR3 spans 13 residues. Germline V gene lookup returns CDR1 SGHAT and CDR2 FQNNGV. The CDR3 coding sequence is TGTGCCAGCAGCTTGAGGACAATCGACGAGCAGTACTTC. It specifies CASSLRTIDEQYF.

The V and J genes are TRBV28 and TRBJ2-3; D perhaps matches TRBD2 (7 bases). This CDR3 is built from 15 residues. Per the germline V gene, CDR1 is MDHEN and CDR2 is SYDVKM. Trimming pared 6 bases from V and 2 bases from J, leaving 15 bases between. The CDR3 nucleotides read TGTGCCAGCAGCGGGGGGCCTATCTTCACAGATACGCAGTATTTT. This encodes CASSGGPIFTDTQYF. The full variable domain, in which reference TRBV28 and TRBJ2-3 provide the parts outside the CDR3, is DVKVTQSSRYLVKRTGEKVFLECVQDMDHENMFWYRQDPGLGLRLIYFSYDVKMKEKGDIPEGYSVSREKKERFSLILESASTNQTSMYLCASSGGPIFTDTQYFGPGTRLTVL.

The chain carries TRBV20-1 and TRBJ2-1; TRBD2 matches 14 bases. V was clipped by 6 bases and J by 8 bases; unmatched bases: 6. Per the germline V gene, CDR1 is DFQATT and CDR2 is SNEGSKA (reference sequence). The length of the CDR3 is 14 residues. CDR3 loop: CSAQGTSGSDEQFF. The CDR3 DNA follows: TGCAGTGCCCAGGGGACTAGCGGGAGTGATGAGCAGTTCTTC.

Worth noting for this clonotype: A junction boundary mismatches the germline segment, possibly from a read error. The chain links TRBV12-3 or TRBV12-4 to TRBJ1-1; perhaps TRBD1 as D (6 bases). The CDR3 runs to 14 residues. Written as DNA, the CDR3 is TGTGTCAGCATTAGACAGGTCGGGAACACTGAAGCTTTCTTT. It yields the protein CVSIRQVGNTEAFF.

Here the CDR3 reads CSARTSGTRREQYF. The CDR3 DNA sequence: TGCAGTGCGAGGACTAGCGGGACGAGGAGGGAGCAGTACTTC. The chain is built from TRBV20-1 and TRBJ2-4; 12 nucleotides agree with TRBD2. This CDR3 contains 14 residues. J lost 13 bases, V lost 6 bases, and 13 bases had no gene match. Per germline, CDR1 DFQATT and CDR2 SNEGSKA (reference sequence).

This clonotype has just a few counts. The V gene is TRBV6-5, the J gene TRBJ1-2; D remains ambiguous. Germline loops: CDR1 MNHEY, CDR2 SVGAGI. This CDR3 is built from 12 residues. Trimming removed 6 bases at V and 8 bases at J, with 13 bases between. The chain's CDR3 is CASSLIGGGYTF. The CDR3 region has the DNA TGTGCCAGCAGCCTGATAGGAGGCGGCTACACCTTC.